This TCR beta chain stems from a study of T cell repertoires in cytomegalovirus infection. Study-level information: From public TCR beta signatures came an indication of both CMV infection and matching HLA type. Study results and caveats: Carriage of CMV together with the relevant HLA was identifiable through cumulative public TCR beta family frequency. Clonotypes of TCR beta that were HLA-C-restricted and CMV-specific dominated the ex vivo response.

The ends lost 1 base at V and 0 bases at J; junction bases unmatched: 6. Per the germline V gene, CDR1 is LGHNA and CDR2 is YNFKEQ. The CDR3 has 16 amino acids. Points on this clonotype: No antigen is known for it.

TCRdb processed the reads anew with MiXCR; each CDR3 protein has one entry. The sample includes around 340,000 distinct CDR3 sequences, around 29% of them seen just once. This TCR was sampled from a human donor in good health (CMV status not recorded). Some clones in this sample may be carry-over from other donors' samples. V is TRBV4-2 and J is TRBJ2-7; TRBD2 agrees at 7 bases. This sample comprised cultured PBMCs, obtained from culture after CMV antigen stimulation. DNA for the CDR3: TGTGCCAGCAGCCAAGTGCCGGGGGGTATCTCCTACGAGCAGTACTTC. It translates to CASSQVPGGISYEQYF.